Included here is one T cell receptor (beta chain) sequence, with context. Its antigen remains unknown. The CDR3 covers 14 residues. V lost 3 bases and J lost 6; bases outside the gene matches: 6. Germline values: CDR1 SGDLS, CDR2 YYNGEE. This entry belongs to a study of OX40 agonist ivuxolimab in advanced cancers. Broader study findings: In the expanded peripheral T cells, antigen specificity was never determined. Among the lowest peripheral clonal expansion occurred in 0.1-3.0 mg/kg partial responders.

Sequenced by immunoSEQ multiplex PCR; TCRdb stores in-frame clones only, minus some. The sample consists of tens of thousands of clones, 89% of them appearing once. The specimen was CD4+ or CD8+ T cells sorted from blood, collected in a trial of the OX40 agonist ivuxolimab. This TCR came from an adult with an advanced solid tumor such as melanoma, head and neck, liver or kidney cancer. The chain is built from TRBV9 and TRBJ2-3; 8 nucleotides line up with TRBD2. CDR3 sequence reads: CASSDGLADDTQYF. The CDR3 DNA sequence: TGTGCCAGCAGCGACGGACTAGCCGACGATACGCAGTATTTT. Filled out from reference TRBV9 and TRBJ2-3, the complete variable domain reads DSGVTQTPKHLITATGQRVTLRCSPRSGDLSVYWYQQSLDQGLQFLIQYYNGEERAKGNILERFSAQQFPDLHSELNLSSLELGDSALYFCASSDGLADDTQYFGPGTRLTVL.